The rows below give T cell receptor beta chains drawn from one sample of a study of blood T cell repertoires in COVID-19. Sequenced by immunoSEQ multiplex PCR; TCRdb stores in-frame clones only, minus some. The table lists around 220,000 clones, roughly nine tenths of them singletons. Sequencing was performed on peripheral blood. These receptors were taken from a woman aged 45-59 years with COVID-19, enrolled during active disease. Each CDR3 is given with its conserved first and last residue. The order of the fields is J gene, clone size, D gene, V gene, CDR3 DNA, CDR3 protein. D genes are given only for firm matches. Size values are once, few and many counts, or a class for expanded clones, and some rows have none.

j_gene: TRBJ2-7
abundance: -
d_gene: -
v_gene: TRBV11-2
CDR3nt: TGTGCCAGCAGTCTGGGGAGAGGATACGAGCAGTACTTC
CDR3aa: CASSLGRGYEQYF

j_gene: TRBJ2-1
abundance: -
d_gene: -
v_gene: TRBV19
CDR3nt: TGTGCCAGTAGTATAGGGGGCTATGAGCAGTTCTTC
CDR3aa: CASSIGGYEQFF

j_gene: TRBJ1-4
abundance: -
d_gene: TRBD1
v_gene: TRBV3-1/TRBV3-2
CDR3nt: TGTGCCAGCAGCCAAGGAGGACAGGGGGCGGGGAAACTGTTTTTT
CDR3aa: CASSQGGQGAGKLFF

j_gene: TRBJ2-3
abundance: -
d_gene: TRBD2
v_gene: TRBV18
CDR3nt: TGTGCCAGCTCACCCCCGACTAGCGGGGTAGGAAATACGCAGTATTTT
CDR3aa: CASSPPTSGVGNTQYF

j_gene: TRBJ1-4
abundance: -
d_gene: -
v_gene: TRBV25-1
CDR3nt: TGTGCCAGCAGCGCCATCAGGGCTGGAAAACTGTTTTTT
CDR3aa: CASSAIRAGKLFF

j_gene: TRBJ1-5
abundance: -
d_gene: -
v_gene: TRBV7-8
CDR3nt: TGTGCCAGCAGCTTAAAAGAGTTCTATAGCAATCAGCCCCAGCATTTT
CDR3aa: CASSLKEFYSNQPQHF

j_gene: TRBJ2-2
abundance: -
d_gene: -
v_gene: TRBV5-4
CDR3nt: TGTGCCAGCAGCTTGGCCGTCAGGGGGAACACCGGGGAGCTGTTTTTT
CDR3aa: CASSLAVRGNTGELFF

j_gene: TRBJ1-2
abundance: -
d_gene: -
v_gene: TRBV6-5
CDR3nt: TGTGCCAGCAGCCCCGTCCTCTCCAGAGGCTACACCTTC
CDR3aa: CASSPVLSRGYTF

j_gene: TRBJ1-4
abundance: -
d_gene: -
v_gene: TRBV6-2/TRBV6-3
CDR3nt: TGTGCCAGCAGTTCTGGGGAGGAGGCTAATGAAAAACTGTTTTTT
CDR3aa: CASSSGEEANEKLFF

j_gene: TRBJ1-5
abundance: -
d_gene: -
v_gene: TRBV15
CDR3nt: TGTGCCACCAGCAGAGTCCCAGGTGCCAATCAGCCCCAGCATTTT
CDR3aa: CATSRVPGANQPQHF

j_gene: TRBJ1-2
abundance: -
d_gene: -
v_gene: TRBV11-2
CDR3nt: TGTGCCAGCAGCTCTGCCGGGGTTGGCTACACCTTC
CDR3aa: CASSSAGVGYTF

j_gene: TRBJ1-6
abundance: -
d_gene: -
v_gene: TRBV27
CDR3nt: TGTGCCAGCAGTATAATCGGCTCCTATAATTCACCCCTCCACTTT
CDR3aa: CASSIIGSYNSPLHF

j_gene: TRBJ1-1
abundance: few
d_gene: -
v_gene: TRBV5-4
CDR3nt: TGTGCCAGCAGCTTGCCCAACGGTCTTACTGAAGCTTTCTTT
CDR3aa: CASSLPNGLTEAFF

j_gene: TRBJ2-1
abundance: once
d_gene: TRBD2
v_gene: TRBV29-1
CDR3nt: TGCAGCGTTGAAGATGGGGGGGGTCTGAATGAGCAGTTCTTC
CDR3aa: CSVEDGGGLNEQFF

j_gene: TRBJ2-1
abundance: -
d_gene: -
v_gene: TRBV5-8
CDR3nt: TGTGCCAGCAACTCCCGGGGTAGCTCCTACAATGAGCAGTTCTTC
CDR3aa: CASNSRGSSYNEQFF

j_gene: TRBJ2-7
abundance: -
d_gene: TRBD1
v_gene: TRBV12-5
CDR3nt: TGTGCTAGTGGGGACAGGGGCTACGAGCAGTACTTC
CDR3aa: CASGDRGYEQYF

j_gene: TRBJ2-3
abundance: -
d_gene: -
v_gene: TRBV29-1
CDR3nt: TGCAGCTCCTCAGGCTTGTTCACAGATACGCAGTATTTT
CDR3aa: CSSSGLFTDTQYF

j_gene: TRBJ1-2
abundance: -
d_gene: -
v_gene: TRBV4-2
CDR3nt: TGTGCCAGCAGCCAAGCCAACTCCTATGGCTACACCTTC
CDR3aa: CASSQANSYGYTF

j_gene: TRBJ2-3
abundance: -
d_gene: TRBD1
v_gene: TRBV12-5
CDR3nt: TGTGCTAGTGCCGACGGCGACAGGGCTACGCAGTATTTT
CDR3aa: CASADGDRATQYF

j_gene: TRBJ1-5
abundance: -
d_gene: TRBD1
v_gene: TRBV27
CDR3nt: TGTGCCAGCAGTCCAATAGGACAGGGGGCGCTCAGTCAGCCCCAGCATTTT
CDR3aa: CASSPIGQGALSQPQHF

j_gene: TRBJ1-2
abundance: -
d_gene: TRBD1
v_gene: TRBV4-1
CDR3nt: TGCGCCAGCAGCCAAGTAGCCCTTTCGACAGGGGCAAATGGCTACACCTTC
CDR3aa: CASSQVALSTGANGYTF

j_gene: TRBJ1-2
abundance: -
d_gene: TRBD1
v_gene: TRBV6-5
CDR3nt: TGTGCCAGCAGTTCCTCCCAGGGGGCGCGAGGCTATGGCTACACCTTC
CDR3aa: CASSSSQGARGYGYTF

j_gene: TRBJ1-5
abundance: -
d_gene: -
v_gene: TRBV7-2
CDR3nt: TGTGCCAGCAGCTTAAGTTCAGGGGGCAATCAGCCCCAGCATTTT
CDR3aa: CASSLSSGGNQPQHF

j_gene: TRBJ2-5
abundance: -
d_gene: -
v_gene: TRBV6-5
CDR3nt: TGTGCCAGCAGCAAGAGGGGGGGAGAGACCCAGTACTTC
CDR3aa: CASSKRGGETQYF

j_gene: TRBJ2-3
abundance: -
d_gene: TRBD2
v_gene: TRBV4-2
CDR3nt: TGTGCCAGCAGCCGCGGGACTACCATCGATACGCAGTATTTT
CDR3aa: CASSRGTTIDTQYF

j_gene: TRBJ1-1
abundance: -
d_gene: -
v_gene: TRBV6-1
CDR3nt: TGTGCCAGCAGTGAAGAGAGTGGACAGACCCTTGAAGCTTTCTTT
CDR3aa: CASSEESGQTLEAFF

j_gene: TRBJ1-3
abundance: -
d_gene: -
v_gene: TRBV9
CDR3nt: TGTGCCAGCAGCGTAGCTACTGGAAACACCATATATTTT
CDR3aa: CASSVATGNTIYF

j_gene: TRBJ2-3
abundance: -
d_gene: TRBD2
v_gene: TRBV6-6
CDR3nt: TGTGCCACCCGACCCGCGGGACTAGCGGGGGGAGAGTATTTT
CDR3aa: CATRPAGLAGGEYF

j_gene: TRBJ2-3
abundance: -
d_gene: -
v_gene: TRBV6-4
CDR3nt: TGTGCCAGCAAGGGGACACCCTCCCTTTCGGATACGCAGTATTTT
CDR3aa: CASKGTPSLSDTQYF

j_gene: TRBJ1-4
abundance: -
d_gene: -
v_gene: TRBV6-2/TRBV6-3
CDR3nt: TGTGCCAGCAGTTATGGGGCCGGGACCATTGGGGGCGAAAAACTGTTTTTT
CDR3aa: CASSYGAGTIGGEKLFF

j_gene: TRBJ2-7
abundance: -
d_gene: TRBD1
v_gene: TRBV19
CDR3nt: TGTGCCAGTAGTAACAGGGGGTCCCCCTCCTACGAGCAGTACTTC
CDR3aa: CASSNRGSPSYEQYF

j_gene: TRBJ2-7
abundance: -
d_gene: -
v_gene: TRBV2
CDR3nt: TGTGCCAGCATGCAAGCTTTAACCTACGAGCAGTACTTC
CDR3aa: CASMQALTYEQYF

j_gene: TRBJ2-7
abundance: once
d_gene: TRBD1
v_gene: TRBV19
CDR3nt: TGTGCCAGCAGCATGACAGGGGGGATCTACGAGCAGTACTTC
CDR3aa: CASSMTGGIYEQYF

j_gene: TRBJ2-3
abundance: -
d_gene: TRBD2
v_gene: TRBV7-8
CDR3nt: TGTGCCAGCAGCTTAGAGGTAGCGGGGTCCCACCTTAGCACAGATACGCAGTATTTT
CDR3aa: CASSLEVAGSHLSTDTQYF

j_gene: TRBJ2-1
abundance: -
d_gene: -
v_gene: TRBV28
CDR3nt: TGTGCCAGCAGTTTAGGGCAGGGGCGAATAACCTACAATGAGCAGTTCTTC
CDR3aa: CASSLGQGRITYNEQFF

j_gene: TRBJ2-7
abundance: few
d_gene: -
v_gene: TRBV11-3
CDR3nt: TGTGCCAGCAGCCACACCTACGAGCAGTACTTC
CDR3aa: CASSHTYEQYF

j_gene: TRBJ2-1
abundance: -
d_gene: -
v_gene: TRBV20-1
CDR3nt: TGCAGTGCTAAGCGGACTATGGGACAGTTCTTC
CDR3aa: CSAKRTMGQFF

j_gene: TRBJ1-1
abundance: -
d_gene: TRBD1
v_gene: TRBV11-3
CDR3nt: TGTGCCAGCAGCCCAGGGGACAGACAGAGAGAAGCTTTCTTT
CDR3aa: CASSPGDRQREAFF

j_gene: TRBJ2-5
abundance: -
d_gene: -
v_gene: TRBV6-4
CDR3nt: TGTGCCAGCATGTACCCGACTAGTTCAGAGACCCAGTACTTC
CDR3aa: CASMYPTSSETQYF

j_gene: TRBJ1-5
abundance: -
d_gene: -
v_gene: TRBV19
CDR3nt: TGTGCCAGTAAGGAGGGAAAGAAGCCCCAGCATTTT
CDR3aa: CASKEGKKPQHF

j_gene: TRBJ2-4
abundance: -
d_gene: -
v_gene: TRBV29-1
CDR3nt: TGCAGCGTAAGGGGATTAGCCAAAAACATTCAGTACTTC
CDR3aa: CSVRGLAKNIQYF

j_gene: TRBJ2-2
abundance: -
d_gene: TRBD2
v_gene: TRBV6-2/TRBV6-3
CDR3nt: TGTGCCAGCAGTTACGCCGGACTAGCGGACTACACCGGGGAGCTGTTTTTT
CDR3aa: CASSYAGLADYTGELFF

j_gene: TRBJ1-1
abundance: -
d_gene: -
v_gene: TRBV19
CDR3nt: TGTGCCAGTAGTATAGATGCGACACCAAGCACTGAAGCTTTCTTT
CDR3aa: CASSIDATPSTEAFF

j_gene: TRBJ2-2
abundance: few
d_gene: -
v_gene: TRBV2
CDR3nt: TGTGCCAGCAGTGAAGATATGGCTAACACCGGGGAGCTGTTTTTT
CDR3aa: CASSEDMANTGELFF

j_gene: TRBJ1-6
abundance: -
d_gene: -
v_gene: TRBV7-2
CDR3nt: TGTGCCAGCAGCTTAGAGAGCTCCTATAATTCACCCCTCCACTTT
CDR3aa: CASSLESSYNSPLHF

j_gene: TRBJ1-2
abundance: -
d_gene: TRBD1
v_gene: TRBV13
CDR3nt: TGTGCCAGCAGCTTTGAAGGGGGCGGGTATGGCTACACCTTC
CDR3aa: CASSFEGGGYGYTF

j_gene: TRBJ2-2
abundance: -
d_gene: TRBD1
v_gene: TRBV19
CDR3nt: TGTGCCAGTAATCCTATCAGGGGGCACACCGGGGAGCTGTTTTTT
CDR3aa: CASNPIRGHTGELFF

j_gene: TRBJ2-6
abundance: -
d_gene: -
v_gene: TRBV11-2
CDR3nt: TGTGCCAGCAGCCTAGTACAGGGTTTAATTAGTGGGGCCAACGTCCTGACTTTC
CDR3aa: CASSLVQGLISGANVLTF

j_gene: TRBJ2-1
abundance: -
d_gene: -
v_gene: TRBV3-1/TRBV3-2
CDR3nt: TGTGCCAGCTCGCTAGCGAATTACAATGAGCAGTTCTTC
CDR3aa: CASSLANYNEQFF

j_gene: TRBJ1-5
abundance: once
d_gene: -
v_gene: TRBV5-8
CDR3nt: TGTGCCAGCAGCTTGGCCTGGGCAAATAGCAATCAGCCCCAGCATTTT
CDR3aa: CASSLAWANSNQPQHF

j_gene: TRBJ1-6
abundance: -
d_gene: -
v_gene: TRBV6-5
CDR3nt: TGTGCCAGCAGTTTTGACAGGACGGAAGTTGGGATCCACTTT
CDR3aa: CASSFDRTEVGIHF

j_gene: TRBJ1-2
abundance: -
d_gene: -
v_gene: TRBV14
CDR3nt: TGTGCCAGCAGCCAAGGACAGTACTATGGCTACACCTTC
CDR3aa: CASSQGQYYGYTF

j_gene: TRBJ2-7
abundance: -
d_gene: TRBD2
v_gene: TRBV5-1
CDR3nt: TGCGCCAGCAGCTCGGGACTAGCGGGGGGGCCCGGCGAGCAGTACTTC
CDR3aa: CASSSGLAGGPGEQYF

j_gene: TRBJ1-3
abundance: -
d_gene: TRBD1
v_gene: TRBV7-6
CDR3nt: TGTGCCAGCAGCTCTCAGGGGGCATATGGAAACACCATATATTTT
CDR3aa: CASSSQGAYGNTIYF

j_gene: TRBJ1-2
abundance: once
d_gene: TRBD1
v_gene: TRBV5-1
CDR3nt: TGCGCCAGCAGCTCCTCGGACAGGGATCTAGGTGGCTACACCTTC
CDR3aa: CASSSSDRDLGGYTF